The 29 T cell receptor beta chains given below trace back to one sample, sequenced in a study of cytomegalovirus exposure and HLA in healthy donors (dated by TCRdb to 2017 to 2019). Receptor libraries were prepared by the immunoSEQ multiplex PCR assay. A mixture of 60 forward primers for TCR Vbeta segments and 13 reverse primers for TCR Jbeta segments was used in the multiplex PCR. TCRdb mirrors the immuneACCESS table, restricted to in-frame sequences. Some clones are absent from its copies; in checked studies, under half trace to an unresolved V gene, and the reason for the others is unknown. The sample has roughly 200,000 clones on record, 65% to 90% of them singletons. The ten largest clones add up to approximately 2.2% of the sample. The specimen was PBMCs. Receptors were obtained from a woman aged 45-60 years in good health and CMV-seronegative.

The genes are TRBV7-8 and TRBJ2-3, with D perhaps TRBD2 (6 bases). Germline V gene sequence: CDR1 SGHVS, CDR2 FQNEAQ. CDR3 length: 17 amino acids. V lost 5 bases and J lost 0, with 18 bases in between. CDR3 loop: CASSPLGGQNSTDTQYF. The CDR3 nucleotides are TGTGCCAGCAGCCCTCTGGGAGGACAAAATAGCACAGATACGCAGTATTTT. Filled out from reference TRBV7-8 and TRBJ2-3, the complete variable domain reads GAGVSQSPRYKVAKRGQDVALRCDPISGHVSLFWYQQALGQGPEFLTYFQNEAQLDKSGLPSDRFFAERPEGSVSTLKIQRTQQEDSAVYLCASSPLGGQNSTDTQYFGPGTRLTVL.

The sample holds a few counts of this clone. This chain links TRBV30 with TRBJ2-1; TRBD1 might be the D (5 bases). Germline-derived CDR1 and CDR2 are GTSNPN and SVGIG (reference sequence). The CDR3 totals 17 residues. Trimming took 0 bases from V and 2 from J, leaving 17 bases between them. CDR3 sequence reads: CAWSVPEGADTYNEQFF. The CDR3 DNA reads TGTGCCTGGAGTGTACCCGAAGGCGCGGACACCTACAATGAGCAGTTCTTC.

Here the CDR3 reads CAWSPPGISSNQPQHF. As DNA, the CDR3 is TGTGCCTGGAGTCCGCCGGGAATTTCAAGCAATCAGCCCCAGCATTTT. This chain uses TRBV30 with TRBJ1-5; D gene unclear. Trimming stripped 2 bases from V and 1 base from J, with 15 bases between. The length of the CDR3 is 16 residues. CDR1 GTSNPN and CDR2 SVGIG come from the germline V gene (reference sequence).

DNA for the CDR3: TGTGCCATCAGTGAGCCCCGACATTTCGGGACAGGGTTTTCCGAGCAGTACTTC. Translating it yields CAISEPRHFGTGFSEQYF. This chain links TRBV10-3 with TRBJ2-7, with 9 nucleotides matching TRBD1. Germline V lookup: CDR1 ENHRY, CDR2 SYGVKD. V lost 2 bases to trimming and J lost 6 bases; unmatched junction nucleotides: 17. The CDR3 has 18 residues.

The chain uses TRBV27 and TRBJ1-1; D not certain. The CDR3 extends over 13 amino acids. Germline V CDR1 and CDR2: MNHEY, SMNVEV (reference sequence). Between the trimmed V and J ends, which lost 6 bases and 1 base, there was a span of 9 bases. The CDR3 region is CASRTTQNTEAFF. In DNA, the CDR3 is TGTGCCAGCAGGACAACACAGAACACTGAAGCTTTCTTT.

CDR3 nucleotides: TGTGCCAGCAGCTTAGGGGCTATTACCGGTACAGGGAGCCTCTACGAGCAGTACTTC. It codes for CASSLGAITGTGSLYEQYF. The chain uses TRBV11-2 and TRBJ2-7; D may be TRBD1 (6 bases). V was clipped by 1 base and J by 3 bases, with 25 bases between them. CDR1 is SGHAT and CDR2 is FQNNGV in the germline V gene. CDR3 length: 19 amino acids.

The rearrangement joins TRBV28 to TRBJ2-7; TRBD2 is a possible D gene (5 bases). V lost 5 bases and J 4 bases, leaving 15 bases between the germline ends. The germline CDR1 and CDR2 sequences are MDHEN and SYDVKM. This CDR3 is 14 amino acids long. CDR3 bases: TGTGCCAGCAGTGCTTCGGGGATTGATTACGAGCAGTACTTC. This sequence encodes CASSASGIDYEQYF. The whole variable domain, remainder taken from reference TRBV28 and TRBJ2-7, is DVKVTQSSRYLVKRTGEKVFLECVQDMDHENMFWYRQDPGLGLRLIYFSYDVKMKEKGDIPEGYSVSREKKERFSLILESASTNQTSMYLCASSASGIDYEQYFGPGTRLTVT.

The gene calls are TRBV7-3 and TRBJ2-7; the match to TRBD2 covers 12 bases. Germline CDR1 reads SGHTA; CDR2 reads FQGTGA. Trimming removed 2 bases from V and 8 bases from J; junction bases left unmatched: 1. The CDR3 is 13 amino acids. The CDR3, as DNA: TGTGCCAGCAGCTTAGGGACTAGCGGGCAGCAGTACTTC. This codes for CASSLGTSGQQYF.

The rearrangement uses TRBV4-1 and TRBJ1-2; 7 bases are shared with TRBD1. V dropped 2 bases and J dropped 2; count of bases not matched to a gene: 2. There are 14 residues in the CDR3. Per the germline V gene, CDR1 is MGHRA and CDR2 is YSYEKL. The CDR3 DNA reads as TGCGCCAGCAGCCAACCACAGGGGAACTATGGCTACACCTTC. It specifies CASSQPQGNYGYTF.

The genes are TRBV23-1 and TRBJ2-7, with 9 nucleotides matching TRBD1. TRBV23-1 is labeled an ORF, and its function is uncertain. V dropped 6 bases and J dropped 5; count of bases not matched to a gene: 14. CDR3 length: 16 amino acids. CDR3 amino acids: CASRGSHRDRANEQYF. In nucleotides, the CDR3 is TGCGCCAGCAGGGGGAGCCACCGGGACAGGGCCAACGAGCAGTACTTC.

The V call is TRBV30, the J call TRBJ2-2; 10 bases line up with TRBD2. CDR1 GTSNPN and CDR2 SVGIG come from the germline V gene (reference sequence). The CDR3 sequence is 14 residues long. Unmatched junction bases numbered 4, after V lost 4 bases and J lost 5 bases. CDR3 nucleotide sequence: TGTGCCTGGACTCTAGCGGGAGTTACCGGGGAGCTGTTTTTT. Amino acid sequence: CAWTLAGVTGELFF.

The chain uses TRBV30 and TRBJ2-5; 10 nucleotides line up with TRBD1. The CDR3 spans 15 residues. The germline V gene has CDR1 GTSNPN and CDR2 SVGIG (reference sequence). With 4 bases clipped from V and 3 bases from J, the junction kept 8 bases outside the gene matches. The CDR3 loop is CAWNLPGTGEETQYF. The CDR3 nucleotides read TGTGCCTGGAATCTTCCCGGGACAGGGGAAGAGACCCAGTACTTC.

The chain couples TRBV5-6 to TRBJ1-2, with 7 nucleotides matching TRBD1. With V trimmed by 5 bases and J by 6 bases, 10 bases remained unmatched. This CDR3 comprises 14 residues. CDR1 is SGHDT and CDR2 is YYEEEE in the germline V gene. The CDR3 sequence is CASRRGQYSNGYTF. DNA for the CDR3: TGTGCCAGCAGGAGGGGACAGTACTCTAATGGCTACACCTTC.

The rearrangement joins TRBV20-1 to TRBJ2-1; 7 nucleotides match TRBD1. J gave up 13 bases and V 6 bases, and 6 bases lay outside the gene matches. The CDR3 consists of 10 residues. Germline CDR1 is DFQATT and CDR2 is SNEGSKA (reference sequence). CDR3 coding DNA: TGCAGTGCCACAGGGACAGCTCAGTTCTTC. Its translation: CSATGTAQFF.

The chain is built from TRBV4-3 and TRBJ2-1; TRBD1 might be the D (6 bases). V lost 1 base and J 4 bases, leaving 14 bases between the germline ends. The germline V gene encodes CDR1 LGHNA and CDR2 YSLEER. The CDR3 covers 16 residues. CDR3 bases: TGCGCCAGCAGCCAAGTGTTACAGGGTGGATACAATGAGCAGTTCTTC. Translation gives CASSQVLQGGYNEQFF.

The V call is TRBV5-8, the J call TRBJ2-5; 7 nucleotides align to TRBD1. The germline CDR1 and CDR2 sequences are SGHTS and YDEGEE. With 0 bases clipped from V and 5 bases from J, the junction kept 10 bases outside the gene matches. This CDR3 is built from 16 residues. The CDR3 region has the DNA TGTGCCAGCAGCTTGGGACAGGGCCCTCTCCACGAGACCCAGTACTTC. It codes for CASSLGQGPLHETQYF.

This clone showed up just once. The gene calls are TRBV29-1 and TRBJ2-2; 7 bases agree with TRBD2. The V and J ends lost 6 bases and 2 bases, in that order; junction bases with no gene match: 9. The CDR3 is 15 amino acids. The germline V gene encodes CDR1 SQVTM and CDR2 ANQGSEA. The CDR3 region has the DNA TGCAGCGTCCAACCTAGCGGATTTAACACCGGGGAGCTGTTTTTT. It specifies CSVQPSGFNTGELFF.

In its sample, this clone was seen a few times. The V and J genes are TRBV9 and TRBJ2-1; 8 nucleotides line up with TRBD2. The CDR3 has 15 residues. Germline V gives CDR1 SGDLS, CDR2 YYNGEE. Trimming removed 0 bases from V and 6 bases from J; junction bases left unmatched: 5. CDR3 in amino acids: CASSVGSGRSNEQFF. In DNA form, the CDR3 reads TGTGCCAGCAGCGTAGGGAGCGGGAGAAGCAATGAGCAGTTCTTC.

The chain couples TRBV27 to TRBJ2-2, with 7 positions matching TRBD2. V lost 5 bases and J lost 5; bases outside the gene matches: 8. Looked up from germline, CDR1 is MNHEY and CDR2 is SMNVEV (reference sequence). The CDR3 has 15 residues. In nucleotides, the CDR3 is TGTGCCAGCAGTCCGCGGGGAGGGCCGACCGGGGAGCTGTTTTTT. Amino acid sequence: CASSPRGGPTGELFF.

The rearrangement links TRBV15 to TRBJ2-5; 12 bases line up with TRBD2. The J call may be in error: the DNA end matches TRBJ2-7 better. This CDR3 has 16 residues. Germline V gene sequence: CDR1 LNHNV, CDR2 YYDKDF (reference sequence). CDR3 nucleotides: TGTGCCACCAGCACCCAGGCTAGCGGGAGGGCCTACGAGCAGTACTTC. Translation gives CATSTQASGRAYEQYF.

This clone was seen more than once but under ten times. The chain is built from TRBV7-6 and TRBJ2-7; tentative D call: TRBD1 (5 bases). Per the germline V gene, CDR1 is SGHVS and CDR2 is FNYEAQ. V lost 1 base and J lost 2, with 15 bases in between. This CDR3 contains 16 residues. CDR3 bases: TGTGCCAGCAGCTTAGGGGGAAATACAGGAACCTACGAGCAGTACTTC. Amino acid sequence: CASSLGGNTGTYEQYF.

The genes are TRBV27 and TRBJ2-1; maybe TRBD2 (6 bases). Germline-derived CDR1 and CDR2 are MNHEY and SMNVEV (reference sequence). The CDR3 runs to 19 residues. V was clipped by 4 bases and J by 7 bases, with 29 bases between them. The CDR3 nucleotides are TGTGCCAGCAGTTCAACCCTCAGTGGGGGGTCGGGTGGAGGGAATGAGCAGTTCTTC. Translating it yields CASSSTLSGGSGGGNEQFF.

This clone was seen a few times. The V and J genes are TRBV7-9 and TRBJ2-1, with 9 bases matching TRBD1. This CDR3 comprises 15 residues. The germline CDR1 and CDR2 sequences are SEHNR and FQNEAQ (reference sequence). V shed 4 bases, J shed 6 bases, and the junction held 7 bases outside the gene matches. CDR3 sequence: CASSSRTGAFNEQFF. CDR3 nucleotide sequence: TGTGCCAGCAGCTCCCGGACAGGGGCCTTCAATGAGCAGTTCTTC.

This chain links TRBV7-9 with TRBJ2-1; D may be TRBD2 (5 bases). The CDR3 has 15 amino acids. Looked up from germline, CDR1 is SEHNR and CDR2 is FQNEAQ (reference sequence). The germline V and J ends were trimmed by 5 bases and 8 bases, with 19 bases remaining between them. The CDR3 region is CASSLTVRGWDEQFF. The DNA for the CDR3 is TGTGCCAGCAGCCTGACGGTCCGGGGATGGGATGAGCAGTTCTTC. Full variable domain (outside the CDR3, taken from reference TRBV7-9 and TRBJ2-1): DTGVSQNPRHKITKRGQNVTFRCDPISEHNRLYWYRQTLGQGPEFLTYFQNEAQLEKSRLLSDRFSAERPKGSFSTLEIQRTEQGDSAMYLCASSLTVRGWDEQFFGPGTRLTVL.

The chain carries TRBV19 and TRBJ2-7, with TRBD2 matching over 8 bases. CDR3 size: 15 residues. From germline, CDR1 is LNHDA and CDR2 SQIVND (reference sequence). J gave up 5 bases and V 2 bases, and 8 bases lay outside the gene matches. The CDR3 DNA reads TGTGCCAGTAGTATAAAAGGCGGGAGGACGAACGAGCAGTACTTC. This codes for CASSIKGGRTNEQYF.

Concerning this clone: Other DNA sequences of this sample code for an identical CDR3. V usage is TRBV19 and J usage is TRBJ2-1, with D maybe TRBD2 (6 bases). CDR1 and CDR2 from the germline V gene are LNHDA and SQIVND (reference sequence). Trimming took 2 bases from V and 1 from J, leaving 9 bases between them. There are 15 residues in the CDR3. The chain's CDR3 is CASSILAVSYNEQFF. In DNA, the CDR3 is TGTGCCAGTAGTATATTAGCGGTTTCCTACAATGAGCAGTTCTTC.

The genes are TRBV6-5 and TRBJ2-7; D is possibly TRBD2 (5 bases). This CDR3 has 15 residues. The germline V gene has CDR1 MNHEY and CDR2 SVGAGI. V lost 3 bases and J lost 1, with 13 bases in between. The CDR3 nucleotides are TGTGCCAGCAGTTATCTGAGCGGTGATTCCTACGAGCAGTACTTC. This gives the protein CASSYLSGDSYEQYF.

DNA of the CDR3: TGTGCCTACCAAACAGGGAGAATATTGGACGAGCAGTACTTC. Its translation: CAYQTGRILDEQYF. The V call is TRBV12-5, the J call TRBJ2-7; a weak D match, TRBD1 (6 bases). Germline lookup yields CDR1 LGHNT and CDR2 FRNRAP. CDR3 length: 14 residues.

The chain couples TRBV5-1 to TRBJ2-3, with D possibly matching TRBD2 (6 bases). Germline CDR1 SGHRS, CDR2 YFSETQ. Trimming shortened V by 4 bases and J by 0 bases, and 12 bases separated the two germline ends. CDR3 length: 15 amino acids. Here the CDR3 reads CASSVVSGSTDTQYF. The DNA of the CDR3 is TGCGCCAGCAGCGTAGTGAGCGGGAGCACAGATACGCAGTATTTT.